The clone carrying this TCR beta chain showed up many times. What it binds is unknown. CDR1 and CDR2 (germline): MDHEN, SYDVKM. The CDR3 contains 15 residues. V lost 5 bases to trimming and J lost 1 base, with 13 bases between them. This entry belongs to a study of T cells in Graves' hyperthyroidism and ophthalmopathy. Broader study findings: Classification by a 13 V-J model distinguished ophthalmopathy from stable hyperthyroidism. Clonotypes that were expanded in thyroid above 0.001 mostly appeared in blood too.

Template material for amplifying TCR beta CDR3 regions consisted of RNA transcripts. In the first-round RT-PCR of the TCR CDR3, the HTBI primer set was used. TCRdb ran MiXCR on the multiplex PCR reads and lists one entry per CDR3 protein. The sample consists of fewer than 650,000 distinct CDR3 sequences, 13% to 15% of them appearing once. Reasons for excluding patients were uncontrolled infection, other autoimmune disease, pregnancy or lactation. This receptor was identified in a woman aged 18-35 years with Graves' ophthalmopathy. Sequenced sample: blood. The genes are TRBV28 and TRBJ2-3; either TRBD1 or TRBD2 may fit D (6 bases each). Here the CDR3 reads CASSATRGGTDTQYF. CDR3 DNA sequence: TGTGCCAGCAGTGCCACGAGGGGGGGCACAGATACGCAGTATTTT.